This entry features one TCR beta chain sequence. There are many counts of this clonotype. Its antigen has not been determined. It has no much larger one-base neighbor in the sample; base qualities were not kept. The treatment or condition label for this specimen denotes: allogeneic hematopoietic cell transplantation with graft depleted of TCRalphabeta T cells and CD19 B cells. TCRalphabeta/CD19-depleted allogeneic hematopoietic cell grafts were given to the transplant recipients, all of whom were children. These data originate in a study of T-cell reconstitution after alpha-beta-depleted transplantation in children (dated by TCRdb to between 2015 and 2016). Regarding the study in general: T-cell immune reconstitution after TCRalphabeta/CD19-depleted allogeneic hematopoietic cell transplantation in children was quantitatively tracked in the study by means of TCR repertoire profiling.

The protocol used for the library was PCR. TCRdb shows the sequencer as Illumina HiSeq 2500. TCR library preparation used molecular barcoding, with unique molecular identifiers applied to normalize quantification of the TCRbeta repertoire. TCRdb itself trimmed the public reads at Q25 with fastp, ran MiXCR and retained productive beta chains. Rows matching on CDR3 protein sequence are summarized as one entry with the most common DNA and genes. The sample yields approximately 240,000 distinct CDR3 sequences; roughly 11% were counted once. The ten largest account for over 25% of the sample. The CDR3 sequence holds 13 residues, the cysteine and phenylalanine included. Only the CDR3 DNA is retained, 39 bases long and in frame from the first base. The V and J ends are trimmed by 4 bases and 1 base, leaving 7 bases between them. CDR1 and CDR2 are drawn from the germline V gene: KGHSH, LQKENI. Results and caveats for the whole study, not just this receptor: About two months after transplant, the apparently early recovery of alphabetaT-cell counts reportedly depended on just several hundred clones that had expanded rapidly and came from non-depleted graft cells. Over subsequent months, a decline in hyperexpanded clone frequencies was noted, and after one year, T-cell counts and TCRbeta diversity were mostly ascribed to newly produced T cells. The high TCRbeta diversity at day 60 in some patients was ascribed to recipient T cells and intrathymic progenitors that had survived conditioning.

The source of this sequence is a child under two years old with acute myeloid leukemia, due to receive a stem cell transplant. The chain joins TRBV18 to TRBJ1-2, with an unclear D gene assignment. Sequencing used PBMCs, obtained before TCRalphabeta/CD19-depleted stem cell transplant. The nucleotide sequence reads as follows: TGTGCCAGCTCACGCGGGGATAACTATGGCTACACCTTC. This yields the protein CASSRGDNYGYTF.